Below are 6 T cell receptor beta chains sequenced from a single sample in a study of blood T cell repertoires in COVID-19. Libraries were prepared by immunoSEQ multiplex PCR; TCRdb keeps only in-frame clonotypes and omits some of them. The sample lists 300,000 to 350,000 clones; approximately 83% were seen once. Sequencing input: PBMCs or T cells enriched from blood (not recorded which). These receptors were obtained from a man aged 25 to 45 who had recovered from COVID-19.

The V call is TRBV11-2, the J call TRBJ1-6; D gene uncertain. This CDR3 is 15 amino acids long. CDR1 and CDR2 from the germline V gene are SGHAT and FQNNGV. The ends were cut back, 5 bases at V and 7 bases at J, with 15 bases in the middle. CDR3: CASSTRDGVNSPLHF. As DNA, the CDR3 is TGTGCCAGCAGCACGCGAGACGGGGTAAATTCACCCCTCCACTTT.

This chain connects TRBV10-3 to TRBJ2-2, with TRBD2 matching over 8 bases. After removal of 4 bases from V and 6 bases from J, the junction contained 13 bases not matched to a gene. There are 17 residues in the CDR3. Germline CDR1 and CDR2: ENHRY and SYGVKD. The CDR3 here is CAISGPMGLGPSGELFF. The CDR3 DNA is TGTGCCATCAGTGGCCCGATGGGACTAGGGCCATCCGGGGAGCTGTTTTTT.

The chain is built from TRBV10-3 and TRBJ1-2; unclear D gene. Germline V gives CDR1 ENHRY, CDR2 SYGVKD. V was shortened by 6 bases and J by 0 bases, with 8 bases between the two germline ends. There are 13 residues in the CDR3. This chain's CDR3 is CAISREPNYGYTF. In nucleotides, the CDR3 is TGTGCCATCAGCCGGGAACCTAACTATGGCTACACCTTC.

V and J are TRBV13 and TRBJ2-7, with D perhaps TRBD2 (5 bases). The germline gives CDR1 PRHDT, CDR2 FYEKMQ (reference sequence). V was pared by 5 bases and J by 3 bases, with 11 bases between. The CDR3 extends over 13 amino acids. CDR3 sequence: CASSVVSGYEQYF. The CDR3 nucleotides read TGTGCCAGCAGCGTAGTCAGCGGCTACGAGCAGTACTTC.

V usage is TRBV6-5 and J usage is TRBJ2-7, with TRBD1 matching 7 bases. Losses at the gene ends were 2 bases for V and 2 bases for J; bases not matched to a gene: 3. There are 14 residues in the CDR3. Per germline, CDR1 MNHEY and CDR2 SVGAGI. CDR3 in DNA: TGTGCCAGCAGTTACCGGCAGGGGGCCTACGAGCAGTACTTC. Translation: CASSYRQGAYEQYF.

This chain connects TRBV5-5 to TRBJ2-7; D might be TRBD2 (7 bases). The germline V and J ends were trimmed by 3 bases and 2 bases, with 18 bases remaining between them. CDR3 length equals 16 residues. The germline V gene has CDR1 SGHKS and CDR2 YYEKEE (reference sequence). The CDR3 protein is CASSWGGTGDAYEQYF. The CDR3 DNA is TGTGCCAGCAGCTGGGGGGGCACAGGCGACGCCTACGAGCAGTACTTC.